This T cell receptor (beta chain) was obtained from a study of blood T cell repertoires in COVID-19. The overall study: The United States, Italy and Spain supplied acute and convalescent COVID-19 samples. In each case, the material was cDNA or gDNA derived from T cells, B-cell-depleted T cells, or PBMCs.

Produced via immunoSEQ multiplex PCR; TCRdb's table is partial and in-frame only. Among some 150,000 clones listed, 80% to 90% were seen once. The sequenced sample was peripheral blood. This receptor was taken from a woman aged 45-65 years in a cohort sampled during active or convalescent COVID-19.

For the CDR3, the DNA is TGTGCCAGCAGGGGGGGGCAGGGTATAAACATTCAGTACTTC. It encodes CASRGGQGINIQYF. The genes are TRBV11-2 and TRBJ2-4; perhaps TRBD2 as D (7 bases). Deletions cut 6 bases from V and 6 bases from J, with 15 bases between. The CDR3 loop spans 14 amino acids. CDR1 SGHAT and CDR2 FQNNGV come from the germline V gene.